At least ten counts were recorded for the clone carrying this T cell receptor beta chain. Unique molecular identifiers were incorporated into the prepared TCRbeta library. One entry per CDR3 protein, called by TCRdb with MiXCR from the PCR reads. The data hold roughly 100,000 distinct CDR3 sequences, with around 5.9% observed a single time. CDR1 DFQATT and CDR2 SNEGSKA come from the germline V gene (reference sequence). The CDR3 consists of 16 residues. V lost 4 bases and J lost 1, with 19 bases in between. The data belong to a study of T-cell reconstitution after alpha-beta-depleted transplantation in children.

The receptor comes from a female patient between 2 and 15 years old who had a stem cell transplant for Fanconi anemia, so the T cells may come from the graft donor. V is TRBV20-1 and J is TRBJ1-1; possibly TRBD1 for D (5 bases). Sequencing used PBMCs, mostly from graft donor cells, obtained 60 days after TCRalphabeta/CD19-depleted stem cell transplant. CDR3 protein: CSAMLLKGNPNTEAFF. The CDR3 DNA follows: TGCAGTGCTATGCTACTTAAGGGGAATCCGAACACTGAAGCTTTCTTT.